This T cell receptor (beta chain) was sequenced for a study of blood T cells in healthy people across ages. V was shortened by 4 bases and J by 6 bases, with 12 bases between the two germline ends. The CDR3 runs to 12 residues. The V gene's germline CDR1 is SQVTM and CDR2 ANQGSEA. Concerning this clonotype itself: Antigen specificity is unknown.

General observations from the study: Considered underestimates were the diversity estimates obtained from one million T cells. Donor CMV status was unknown, possibly confounding expanded clonotype changes. Getting older went along with TCR beta diversity per million T cells dropping roughly linearly.

Primed by a sample-barcoded 5' primer and a J-beta primer mix, a second PCR proceeded for 7 to 11 cycles. Individual samples furnished no less than 3 million CDR3-containing paired-end reads apiece. TCRdb itself ran the 5' RACE reads through MiXCR, one entry per CDR3 protein. The profile shows 650,000 to 800,000 distinct CDR3 sequences, about 42% of them singletons. Sequencing was performed on blood. This TCR was recovered from a man between 60 and 75 years old in good health. This chain uses TRBV29-1 with TRBJ1-2, with TRBD1 as a possible D gene (5 bases). The CDR3: CSVVGTLDGYTF. DNA of the CDR3: TGCAGCGTTGTGGGGACTCTGGATGGCTACACCTTC.